This is a list of T cell receptor beta chains from one sample in a study of T cell clonotyping in hematopoietic cell transplantation. Here immunoSEQ multiplex PCR was the method, and the copy in TCRdb shows in-frame clones only, minus some. The sample records over 25,000 clones, around 95% being singletons. What was sequenced was peripheral blood mononuclear cells. The receptors shown here come from a man in his forties or fifties in good health. Some clones in this sample may be carry-over from other donors' samples. Both conserved end residues are part of each CDR3. The D gene is left open where the match is weak. For some rows the clone size is stated as once, few or many, or as a class when expanded; others skip it.

cdr3_aa,cdr3_nt,j_call,clone_size,v_call,d_call
CASSQDYRRGGENYGYTF,TGCGCCAGCAGCCAAGATTATAGGAGGGGAGGGGAAAACTATGGCTACACCTTC,TRBJ1-2,few,TRBV4-1,NA
CASSVGQGMNTEAFF,TGTGCCAGCAGTGTGGGACAGGGGATGAACACTGAAGCTTTCTTT,TRBJ1-1,NA,TRBV6-1,TRBD1
CSVGSVEQGYGYTF,TGCAGCGTTGGGTCCGTCGAACAGGGGTATGGCTACACCTTC,TRBJ1-2,NA,TRBV29-1,TRBD1
CASSRGQGGQPQHF,TGTGCCAGCAGCCGGGGACAGGGAGGACAGCCCCAGCATTTT,TRBJ1-5,NA,TRBV7-8,TRBD1
CASSRVRGLDQPQHF,TGTGCCAGCAGCCGAGTTCGGGGTTTGGATCAGCCCCAGCATTTT,TRBJ1-5,NA,TRBV7-2,NA
CASSLVVGNTIYF,TGTGCCAGCAGTTTAGTAGTTGGAAACACCATATATTTT,TRBJ1-3,NA,TRBV6-5,NA
CASSLRFQNYGYTF,TGTGCCAGCAGCTTAAGGTTCCAGAACTATGGCTACACCTTC,TRBJ1-2,NA,TRBV13,NA
CASSYLPGQPQHF,TGTGCCAGCAGTTACCTTCCTGGTCAGCCCCAGCATTTT,TRBJ1-5,NA,TRBV6-5,NA
CASTRLRRTGGRGNEQFF,TGTGCCAGTACTCGTTTACGCCGGACAGGAGGGAGGGGTAATGAGCAGTTCTTC,TRBJ2-1,NA,TRBV6-9,NA
CAWQADSIGETQYF,TGTGCCTGGCAAGCGGACAGCATCGGGGAGACCCAGTACTTC,TRBJ2-5,NA,TRBV30,NA
CASSTSFIGGKANQPQHF,TGTGCCAGTAGTACCTCCTTTATAGGGGGCAAAGCCAATCAGCCCCAGCATTTT,TRBJ1-5,NA,TRBV19,TRBD1
CASSPTYRDRGRETQYF,TGTGCCAGCAGCCCGACTTACCGGGACAGGGGTAGAGAGACCCAGTACTTC,TRBJ2-5,once,TRBV7-9,TRBD1
CASSAGQINTEAFF,TGTGCCAGCAGCGCGGGACAGATTAACACTGAAGCTTTCTTT,TRBJ1-1,NA,TRBV7-2,TRBD1
CASSHRGAGVIRYTF,TGTGCCAGCAGTCACCGCGGGGCCGGGGTTATACGCTACACCTTC,TRBJ1-2,NA,TRBV28,NA
CASSPVPENTEAFF,TGTGCCAGCAGCCCCGTACCCGAGAACACTGAAGCTTTCTTT,TRBJ1-1,NA,TRBV9,NA
CASSQELRGAGNTIYF,TGCGCCAGCAGCCAAGAATTGCGGGGCGCTGGAAACACCATATATTTT,TRBJ1-3,NA,TRBV4-3,NA
CAWSLSFRDQYF,TGTGCCTGGAGTTTATCGTTTAGGGATCAGTACTTC,TRBJ2-7,NA,TRBV30,NA
CASQKEGTGGSYEQYF,TGTGCCAGCCAAAAAGAGGGGACAGGGGGCTCCTACGAGCAGTACTTC,TRBJ2-7,NA,TRBV4-2,TRBD1
CASSPPSTIHEQYF,TGTGCCAGCTCACCACCGTCAACAATCCACGAGCAGTACTTC,TRBJ2-7,NA,TRBV18,NA
CASSQKLTGGYEQYF,TGTGCCAGCAGCCAGAAGCTTACAGGGGGATACGAGCAGTACTTC,TRBJ2-7,NA,TRBV6-5,TRBD1
CASSLGKTGEKLFF,TGTGCCAGCAGCCTCGGTAAGACGGGGGAAAAACTGTTTTTT,TRBJ1-4,NA,TRBV4-2,NA
CASSGDIYGYTF,TGCGCCAGCAGTGGGGACATCTATGGCTACACCTTC,TRBJ1-2,NA,TRBV5-1,NA
CASSHRNQGEPRGYGYTF,TGTGCCAGCAGCCATAGGAACCAAGGGGAGCCAAGGGGCTATGGCTACACCTTC,TRBJ1-2,NA,TRBV14,NA
CASSPVLRGTQYF,TGTGCCAGCAGTCCCGTCCTCCGGGGGACCCAGTACTTC,TRBJ2-5,NA,TRBV25-1,NA
CSVELGGGYGYTF,TGCAGCGTTGAGCTCGGCGGGGGCTATGGCTACACCTTC,TRBJ1-2,NA,TRBV29-1,NA
CASSSSRDIYGYTF,TGTGCCAGCAGCTCCAGCCGGGACATCTATGGCTACACCTTC,TRBJ1-2,NA,TRBV6-5,NA
CASSFRGDYGYTF,TGTGCCAGCAGCTTCAGGGGGGACTATGGCTACACCTTC,TRBJ1-2,once,TRBV7-2,TRBD1
CASSRWTSNYGYTF,TGTGCCAGCAGCCGGTGGACCAGTAACTATGGCTACACCTTC,TRBJ1-2,NA,TRBV7-2,NA
CASRRTRDPREKLFF,TGTGCCAGCAGACGAACCCGGGACCCCCGGGAAAAACTGTTTTTT,TRBJ1-4,NA,TRBV4-2,NA
CASSSTWNQPQHF,TGTGCCAGCAGCTCTACGTGGAATCAGCCCCAGCATTTT,TRBJ1-5,NA,TRBV11-2,NA
CASSPDNQETQYF,TGCGCCAGCAGCCCGGACAACCAAGAGACCCAGTACTTC,TRBJ2-5,NA,TRBV5-1,NA
CASSYSIGLGGYTF,TGTGCCAGCAGTTACTCGATAGGACTGGGTGGCTACACCTTC,TRBJ1-2,NA,TRBV6-5,NA
CASSVQVESPLHF,TGTGCCAGCAGTGTACAAGTGGAGTCACCCCTCCACTTT,TRBJ1-6,NA,TRBV2,NA
CASRTSPGQGQTNYGYTF,TGTGCCAGTAGGACCTCCCCGGGGCAGGGCCAAACAAACTATGGCTACACCTTC,TRBJ1-2,NA,TRBV19,NA
CASSPPGPSTDTQYF,TGTGCCAGCAGCCCGCCGGGGCCTAGCACAGATACGCAGTATTTT,TRBJ2-3,NA,TRBV5-4,NA
CASTRSVVGYYNSPLHF,TGTGCCAGCACCCGAAGTGTTGTGGGCTACTATAATTCACCCCTCCACTTT,TRBJ1-6,NA,TRBV27,NA
CASRQGAESPLHF,TGTGCCAGCAGACAGGGGGCAGAATCACCCCTCCACTTT,TRBJ1-6,NA,TRBV6-5,TRBD1
CASSEFGPDDQPQHF,TGTGCCAGCAGTGAATTCGGGCCCGATGATCAGCCCCAGCATTTT,TRBJ1-5,NA,TRBV6-1,NA
CAWRRGYDGSNQPQHF,TGTGCCTGGAGGAGGGGTTATGATGGGAGCAATCAGCCCCAGCATTTT,TRBJ1-5,NA,TRBV30,NA
CASSLDGDRGGEQYF,TGCGCCAGCAGCTTGGATGGGGACAGAGGCGGCGAGCAGTACTTC,TRBJ2-7,NA,TRBV5-1,TRBD1
CASTPTGGPDQPQHF,TGTGCCAGCACTCCGACAGGGGGCCCTGATCAGCCCCAGCATTTT,TRBJ1-5,NA,TRBV6-6,TRBD1
CASGFDRYEQYF,TGTGCTAGTGGTTTTGACCGGTACGAGCAGTACTTC,TRBJ2-7,NA,TRBV12-5,NA
CASSSLAGGRVVETQYF,TGTGCCAGCAGCTCACTAGCGGGGGGGCGGGTTGTGGAGACCCAGTACTTC,TRBJ2-5,NA,TRBV7-2,TRBD2